One sample yielded the 2 T cell receptor beta chains listed below, sequenced in a study of Ad26.COV2.S vaccination and SARS-CoV-2 variants. The treatment denotes: over 15 received Ad26.COV2.S at low or high dose, single or two shots; about 5 received placebo; per-sample allocation not given. On day 63 after the first injection, vaccine and placebo recipients gave samples. Clones were read by immunoSEQ multiplex PCR, and TCRdb kept only the in-frame ones, dropping some. The sample gives about 350,000 clones, about 85% of which show up once; 6.4% is in the top ten. This specimen was peripheral blood, taken in a trial of Ad26.COV2.S vaccine versus placebo. These receptors were taken from a person between 18 and 59 years old who received the Ad26.COV2.S COVID-19 vaccine or a placebo.

This chain joins TRBV19 and TRBJ2-1; tentatively, D is TRBD1 (6 bases). From germline, CDR1 is LNHDA and CDR2 SQIVND (reference sequence). V was clipped by 8 bases and J by 2 bases, with 10 bases between them. This CDR3 has 13 amino acids. For the CDR3, the DNA is TGTGCCAGTCAGGGGAACCCCTACAATGAGCAGTTCTTC. It codes for CASQGNPYNEQFF.

This chain links TRBV6-5 with TRBJ2-5; D remains ambiguous. CDR3 size: 13 residues. The V gene's germline CDR1 is MNHEY and CDR2 SVGAGI. Between the trimmed V and J ends, which lost 4 bases and 5 bases, there was a span of 11 bases. The CDR3 here is CASSLWQGETQYF. The CDR3 nucleotides read TGTGCCAGCAGTTTATGGCAAGGGGAGACCCAGTACTTC.